Presented here are 31 T cell receptor beta chains from one specimen sequenced in a study of identifying expanded T cells in peripheral blood. Sequenced by immunoSEQ multiplex PCR; TCRdb stores in-frame clones only, minus some. This repertoire shows 100,000 or so clones, roughly nine tenths found once; its top ten account for about 15%. Sequenced material: blood. The receptors were gathered from a person aged 18 to 70 in good health.

The V gene is TRBV7-2, the J gene TRBJ2-2, with D unresolved. Germline V gives CDR1 SGHTA, CDR2 FQGNSA. Trimming shortened V by 1 base and J by 0 bases, and 6 bases separated the two germline ends. The CDR3 contains 15 residues. This chain's CDR3 is CASSLVTANTGELFF. The CDR3 DNA is TGTGCCAGCAGCTTAGTAACCGCGAACACCGGGGAGCTGTTTTTT.

This chain joins TRBV5-1 and TRBJ1-2; TRBD1 agrees at 9 bases. The CDR3 is 16 residues long. The germline CDR1 and CDR2 sequences are SGHRS and YFSETQ. Trimming took 4 bases from V and 4 from J; bases not matched to a gene: 11. DNA for the CDR3: TGCGCCAGCAGCGTGGGACAGGGTGGTGGTAGCTATGGCTACACCTTC. Its translation: CASSVGQGGGSYGYTF.

This chain connects TRBV19 to TRBJ1-2; D possibly corresponds to TRBD1 (5 bases). The CDR3 length is 12 residues. Deletions cut 11 bases from V and 7 bases from J, with 17 bases between. Per the germline V gene, CDR1 is LNHDA and CDR2 is SQIVND (reference sequence). CDR3 sequence (DNA): TGTGCCGGCAAGAGAATTAGGGGTGGCTACACCTTC. This gives the protein CAGKRIRGGYTF.

This chain connects TRBV19 to TRBJ1-2; no clear D. Trimming cost V 4 bases and J 2 bases, with 11 bases left between them. There are 14 residues in the CDR3. Germline V CDR1 and CDR2: LNHDA, SQIVND (reference sequence). The CDR3 nucleotides read TGTGCCAGTAGTAGAAGGCAGGTAAACTATGGCTACACCTTC. Its translation is CASSRRQVNYGYTF.

This chain joins TRBV6-5 and TRBJ1-2; 10 bases fit TRBD1. V shed 2 bases and J 6 bases; nucleotides not matched to a gene: 6. CDR1 MNHEY and CDR2 SVGAGI come from the germline V gene. This CDR3 spans 15 amino acids. CDR3 in DNA: TGTGCCAGCAGTTACCCCGGGACAGGGGAAAATGGCTACACCTTC. Amino acids: CASSYPGTGENGYTF.

This clone has a single count. The chain uses TRBV11-3 and TRBJ2-3; D remains unclear. From germline, CDR1 is SGHNT and CDR2 YENEEA. The CDR3 covers 14 residues. Trimming cost V 5 bases and J 0 bases, with 9 bases left between them. This chain's CDR3 is CASSPGLSTDTQYF. The CDR3 region has the DNA TGTGCCAGCAGCCCTGGGTTGAGCACAGATACGCAGTATTTT.

The V and J genes are TRBV7-6 and TRBJ1-1; the D is unclear. Germline V gives CDR1 SGHVS, CDR2 FNYEAQ. The V and J ends lost 2 bases and 1 base respectively, with 8 bases between them. This CDR3 contains 14 residues. CDR3 region: CASSLFRGNTEAFF. The CDR3 region has the DNA TGTGCCAGCAGCTTATTTCGCGGGAACACTGAAGCTTTCTTT.

This sequence joins TRBV4-2 and TRBJ1-3; possibly TRBD1 for D (5 bases). CDR1 is LGHNA, CDR2 YNFKEQ, per germline. V shed 2 bases and J shed 1 base, with 12 bases lying between them. The CDR3 runs 16 residues. CDR3 loop: CASSQRGVDSGNTIYF. The CDR3 coding sequence is TGTGCCAGCAGCCAACGGGGGGTTGATTCTGGAAACACCATATATTTT.

The genes are TRBV6-5 and TRBJ1-2, with D unclear. The V end was cut by 2 bases, the J end by 4 bases, with 14 bases between. Per the germline V gene, CDR1 is MNHEY and CDR2 is SVGAGI. The CDR3 has 15 residues. CDR3 residues: CASSYLSGVGYGYTF. CDR3 in DNA: TGTGCCAGCAGTTACCTCTCGGGAGTAGGCTATGGCTACACCTTC.

This chain connects TRBV7-2 to TRBJ2-7, with D perhaps being TRBD1 or TRBD2 (5 bases each). Germline CDR1 SGHTA, CDR2 FQGNSA. There are 16 residues in the CDR3. Trimming left V 1 base short and J 3 bases short, with 16 bases between. CDR3 loop: CASSLGGTHFLYEQYF. Written as DNA, the CDR3 is TGTGCCAGCAGCTTAGGTGGGACCCACTTCCTCTACGAGCAGTACTTC.

The chain is built from TRBV29-1 and TRBJ1-4, with D unresolved. Germline CDR1 SQVTM, CDR2 ANQGSEA. The CDR3 has 12 amino acids. With 3 bases removed from V and 3 bases from J, the gap between germline ends came to 5 bases. CDR3 DNA sequence: TGCAGCGTTGAGTCTGCTAATGAAAAACTGTTTTTT. It yields the protein CSVESANEKLFF.

V usage is TRBV5-4 and J usage is TRBJ2-5; 13 bases are a match to TRBD2. The V and J ends lost 7 bases and 2 bases, in that order; junction bases with no gene match: 5. Germline-derived CDR1 and CDR2 are SGHNT and YYREEE (reference sequence). The CDR3 runs to 15 residues. DNA for the CDR3: TGTGCCAGCGGAACTAGCGGGGGGGGACAAGAGACCCAGTACTTC. Translating it yields CASGTSGGGQETQYF.

This clone has just one count. This rearrangement joins TRBV6-5 to TRBJ1-2; TRBD1 might be the D (5 bases). The V gene's germline CDR1 is MNHEY and CDR2 SVGAGI. This CDR3 region has 14 residues. Trimming removed 0 bases from V and 4 bases from J, with 9 bases in between. CDR3: CASSYSGASYGYTF. The DNA of the CDR3 is TGTGCCAGCAGTTACTCTGGGGCAAGCTATGGCTACACCTTC.

V and J are TRBV5-1 and TRBJ1-5; D is unresolved. CDR3 length: 13 residues. The germline V gene encodes CDR1 SGHRS and CDR2 YFSETQ. The germline V and J ends were trimmed by 0 bases and 5 bases, with 6 bases remaining between them. CDR3 amino acids: CASSLGIHQPQHF. CDR3 bases: TGCGCCAGCAGCTTGGGAATTCATCAGCCCCAGCATTTT.

The chain is built from TRBV30 and TRBJ2-5, with 7 bases aligning to TRBD1. V shed 0 bases and J 13 bases; nucleotides not matched to a gene: 5. CDR3 length equals 11 residues. Germline V lookup: CDR1 GTSNPN, CDR2 SVGIG (reference sequence). The CDR3 protein is CAWSVLDRLYF. The CDR3 DNA sequence: TGTGCCTGGAGTGTACTGGACAGGTTGTACTTC.

The chain uses TRBV6-5 and TRBJ2-7; D unresolved. Germline V gene sequence: CDR1 MNHEY, CDR2 SVGAGI. CDR3 length: 15 amino acids. The ends were cut back, 0 bases at V and 3 bases at J, with 12 bases in the middle. CDR3: CASSYSTPGGYEQYF. The CDR3 DNA reads as TGTGCCAGCAGTTACTCAACCCCGGGCGGCTACGAGCAGTACTTC.

The gene calls are TRBV5-4 and TRBJ2-7, with D perhaps TRBD2 (7 bases). Trimming shortened V by 4 bases and J by 4 bases, and 18 bases separated the two germline ends. Looked up from germline, CDR1 is SGHNT and CDR2 is YYREEE (reference sequence). The CDR3 has 15 amino acids. CDR3 region: CASSPGVRGGYEQYF. DNA of the CDR3: TGTGCCAGCAGCCCCGGTGTCAGGGGAGGGTACGAGCAGTACTTC.

The chain links TRBV6-1 to TRBJ1-5, with D unclear. This CDR3 is 13 amino acids long. Germline V gives CDR1 MNHNS, CDR2 SASEGT. V lost 2 bases and J lost 0, with 2 bases in between. The CDR3 DNA sequence: TGTGCCAGCAGTGAAACTAGCAATCAGCCCCAGCATTTT. This sequence encodes CASSETSNQPQHF.

The chain joins TRBV6-8 to TRBJ2-3, with D possibly TRBD1 on 5 matching bases. Germline lookup yields CDR1 MNHGY and CDR2 SAAAGT. This CDR3 is built from 15 residues. The V end lost 10 bases, the J end lost 4 bases, and 21 bases lay between the germline ends. The CDR3 coding sequence is TGTGCCACCACCCCGGTATGGCAGGGCGCAGATACGCAGTATTTT. Translated: CATTPVWQGADTQYF.

This chain connects TRBV2 to TRBJ2-3; 10 bases match TRBD1. The germline V gene encodes CDR1 SNHLY and CDR2 FYNNEI. CDR3 length: 14 residues. The trim removed 6 bases at V and 4 bases at J, leaving 4 bases unmatched. CDR3 coding DNA: TGTGCCAGCAGACGGGACAGGGGCCCAGATACGCAGTATTTT. This codes for CASRRDRGPDTQYF.

The chain joins TRBV6-1 to TRBJ1-3, with a tentative D call TRBD1 (5 bases). CDR3 length: 15 amino acids. The V gene lost 4 bases and the J gene lost 2 bases, with 12 bases spanning the gap. Germline V gene data show CDR1 as MNHNS and CDR2 as SASEGT. The CDR3 loop is CASSAATDPGNTIYF. Written as DNA, the CDR3 is TGTGCCAGCAGTGCTGCGACAGATCCTGGAAACACCATATATTTT.

The chain uses TRBV4-2 and TRBJ1-1; the D is unclear. Germline V gives CDR1 LGHNA, CDR2 YNFKEQ. The CDR3 consists of 16 residues. The V and J ends lost 3 bases and 4 bases respectively, with 18 bases between them. CDR3 in amino acids: CASSQVVQNYFTEAFF. In DNA, the CDR3 is TGTGCCAGCAGCCAGGTAGTACAGAATTATTTCACTGAAGCTTTCTTT.

This chain links TRBV9 with TRBJ2-1; tentatively, D is TRBD2 (5 bases). Germline V lookup: CDR1 SGDLS, CDR2 YYNGEE. This CDR3 comprises 14 residues. The V end was cut by 3 bases, the J end by 6 bases, with 13 bases between. The CDR3 reads CASSADGGGNEQFF. The CDR3 DNA reads as TGTGCCAGCAGCGCGGACGGAGGCGGCAATGAGCAGTTCTTC.

CDR3: CASSQVQAPYSNQPQHF. CDR3 DNA: TGCGCCAGCAGCCAAGTACAGGCCCCATATAGCAATCAGCCCCAGCATTTT. The chain is built from TRBV4-3 and TRBJ1-5, with D possibly matching TRBD1 (5 bases). CDR3 size: 17 residues. Germline-derived CDR1 and CDR2 are LGHNA and YSLEER. Trimming shortened V by 1 base and J by 0 bases, and 13 bases separated the two germline ends.

The chain has TRBV11-2 and TRBJ1-2; 9 bases align to TRBD1. The length of the CDR3 is 13 residues. CDR1 SGHAT and CDR2 FQNNGV come from the germline V gene. V gave up 7 bases and J gave up 7 bases; unmatched junction bases: 7. Here the CDR3 DNA reads TGTGCCAGCATCGTTACAGGGGGCTCTGGCTACACCTTC. Amino acid sequence: CASIVTGGSGYTF.

V gene TRBV2 combines with J gene TRBJ1-1; a possible D gene is TRBD1 (5 bases). V was pared by 9 bases and J by 0 bases, with 8 bases between. The CDR3 length is 12 residues. Germline CDR1 reads SNHLY; CDR2 reads FYNNEI. The CDR3 reads CARSRVNTEAFF. The CDR3 bases are TGTGCCAGAAGCAGGGTGAACACTGAAGCTTTCTTT.

This chain joins TRBV7-8 and TRBJ2-4, with 7 bases matching TRBD2. The CDR3 is made up of 18 amino acids. J was trimmed by 1 base and V by 1 base; bases with no gene match: 10. Germline assignment: CDR1 SGHVS and CDR2 FQNEAQ. The CDR3 DNA follows: TGTGCCAGCAGCTTAGAGGTGTTGGCGGGGGTGGCCAAAAACATTCAGTACTTC. Translated, it gives CASSLEVLAGVAKNIQYF.

A word on this clone: The sample contains more than one DNA sequence encoding this CDR3. The V and J genes are TRBV5-1 and TRBJ2-3; D unresolved. This CDR3 has 13 amino acids. Between the trimmed V and J ends, which lost 0 bases and 1 base, there was a span of 3 bases. CDR1 is SGHRS, CDR2 YFSETQ, per germline. CDR3 in amino acids: CASSLGGTDTQYF. The CDR3 DNA sequence: TGCGCCAGCAGCTTGGGGGGCACAGATACGCAGTATTTT. Based on the CDR3 plus reference TRBV5-1 and TRBJ2-3, the full variable domain is KAGVTQTPRYLIKTRGQQVTLSCSPISGHRSVSWYQQTPGQGLQFLFEYFSETQRNKGNFPGRFSGRQFSNSRSEMNVSTLELGDSALYLCASSLGGTDTQYFGPGTRLTVL.

Remarks on this clone: A read error may produce the germline difference seen at one junction end. The CDR3 is CASNLGMKNTEAFF. The CDR3 DNA is TGTGCCAGCAACTTGGGTATGAAGAACACTGAAGCTTTCTTT. This sequence joins TRBV5-8 and TRBJ1-1; D gene unclear. The CDR3 is 14 amino acids. Looked up from germline, CDR1 is SGHTS and CDR2 is YDEGEE.

CDR3 sequence: CASSLVVGYQGGTEAFF. The DNA of the CDR3 is TGTGCCAGCAGCTTAGTAGTAGGGTATCAGGGAGGAACTGAAGCTTTCTTT. The chain is built from TRBV11-2 and TRBJ1-1, with D maybe TRBD1 (5 bases). The CDR3 sequence is 17 residues long. Germline CDR1 reads SGHAT; CDR2 reads FQNNGV. V was shortened by 1 base and J by 5 bases, with 20 bases between the two germline ends.

The rearrangement links TRBV6-1 to TRBJ1-6; D unclear. This CDR3 spans 18 amino acids. Germline CDR1 reads MNHNS; CDR2 reads SASEGT. Trimming pared 0 bases from V and 9 bases from J, leaving 21 bases between. In DNA form, the CDR3 reads TGTGCCAGCAGTGAAGCTAGGTCGGGTCGGAGATTCGGTTCACCCCTCCACTTT. This translates into CASSEARSGRRFGSPLHF.